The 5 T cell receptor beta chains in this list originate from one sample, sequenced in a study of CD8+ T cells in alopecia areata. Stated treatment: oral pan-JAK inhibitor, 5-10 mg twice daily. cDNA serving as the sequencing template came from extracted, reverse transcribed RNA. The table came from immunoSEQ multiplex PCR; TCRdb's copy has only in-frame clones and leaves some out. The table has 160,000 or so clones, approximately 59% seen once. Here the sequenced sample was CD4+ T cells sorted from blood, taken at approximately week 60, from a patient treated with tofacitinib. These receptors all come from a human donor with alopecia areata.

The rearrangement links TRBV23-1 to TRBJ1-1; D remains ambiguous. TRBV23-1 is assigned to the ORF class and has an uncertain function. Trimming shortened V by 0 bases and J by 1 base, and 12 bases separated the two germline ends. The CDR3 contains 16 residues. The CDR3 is CASSQSCVPKNTEAFF. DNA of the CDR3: TGCGCCAGCAGTCAATCGTGTGTACCAAAGAACACTGAAGCTTTCTTT.

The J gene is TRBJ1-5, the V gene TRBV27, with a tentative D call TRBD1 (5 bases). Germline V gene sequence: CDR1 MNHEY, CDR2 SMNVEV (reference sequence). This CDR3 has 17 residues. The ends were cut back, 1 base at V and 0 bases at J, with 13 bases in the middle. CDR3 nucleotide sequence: TGTGCCAGCAGTTTATTGGGGGGACTACTTAGCAATCAGCCCCAGCATTTT. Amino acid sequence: CASSLLGGLLSNQPQHF.

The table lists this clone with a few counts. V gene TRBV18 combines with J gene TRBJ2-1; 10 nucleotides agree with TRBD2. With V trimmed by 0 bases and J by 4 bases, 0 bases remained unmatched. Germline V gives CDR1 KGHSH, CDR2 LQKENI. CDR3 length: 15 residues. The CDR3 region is CASSPPAGGYNEQFF. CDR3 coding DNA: TGTGCCAGCTCACCACCAGCGGGGGGGTACAATGAGCAGTTCTTC. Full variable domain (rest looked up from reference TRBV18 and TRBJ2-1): NAGVMQNPRHLVRRRGQEARLRCSPMKGHSHVYWYRQLPEEGLKFMVYLQKENIIDESGMPKERFSAEFPKEGPSILRIQQVVRGDSAAYFCASSPPAGGYNEQFFGPGTRLTVL.

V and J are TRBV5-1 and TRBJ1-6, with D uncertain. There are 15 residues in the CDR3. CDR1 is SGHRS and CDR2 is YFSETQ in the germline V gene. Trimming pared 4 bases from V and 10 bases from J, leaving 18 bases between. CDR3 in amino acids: CASSPAGGVSSPLHF. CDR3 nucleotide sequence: TGCGCCAGCAGCCCGGCGGGTGGGGTTAGCTCACCCCTCCACTTT.

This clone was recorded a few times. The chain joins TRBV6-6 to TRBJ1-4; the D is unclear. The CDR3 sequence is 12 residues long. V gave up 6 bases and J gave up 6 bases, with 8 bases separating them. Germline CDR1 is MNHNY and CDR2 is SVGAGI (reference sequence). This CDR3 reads CASSRADEKLFF. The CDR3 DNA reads TGTGCCAGCAGCCGCGCCGATGAAAAACTGTTTTTT.